This TCR beta chain appears in the sequencing data of a study of OX40 agonist ivuxolimab in advanced cancers. Sequencing used immunoSEQ multiplex PCR; TCRdb keeps in-frame clones, though not all of them. Of some 43,000 clones in the sample, 87% were seen once. The CDR3 runs 15 residues. With 0 bases removed from V and 4 bases from J, the gap between germline ends came to 10 bases. The germline V gene has CDR1 SNHLY and CDR2 FYNNEI. The input for sequencing was CD4+ or CD8+ T cells sorted from blood, taken in a trial of the OX40 agonist ivuxolimab. The chain has TRBV2 and TRBJ1-5; D unresolved. The TCR sequence derives from an adult with an advanced solid tumor such as melanoma, head and neck, liver or kidney cancer. In DNA, the CDR3 is TGTGCCAGCAGTGAAGCTAGAGGGTTAAATCAGCCCCAGCATTTT. Translated, it gives CASSEARGLNQPQHF.